This T cell receptor (beta chain) appears in the sequencing data of a study of blood T cell repertoires in COVID-19. Study-level information: The samples span acute and convalescent COVID-19 from the United States, Italy and Spain. Sources were T cells, B-cell-depleted T cells, or PBMCs; the material itself was cDNA or gDNA.

Looked up from germline, CDR1 is SGHRS and CDR2 is YFSETQ. The CDR3 spans 15 residues. V was clipped by 3 bases and J by 6 bases; unmatched bases: 9. Measured with immunoSEQ multiplex PCR; TCRdb has only the in-frame clones, and not every one. The sample has about 69,000 clones; 80% to 85% are singletons. V is TRBV5-1 and J is TRBJ2-1, with TRBD2 identical over 7 bases. Sequenced material: peripheral blood. This TCR came from a human donor in a cohort sampled during active COVID-19. CDR3 sequence: CASSYRERGSNEQFF. The CDR3 bases are TGCGCCAGCAGCTATCGGGAGCGGGGTAGCAATGAGCAGTTCTTC.